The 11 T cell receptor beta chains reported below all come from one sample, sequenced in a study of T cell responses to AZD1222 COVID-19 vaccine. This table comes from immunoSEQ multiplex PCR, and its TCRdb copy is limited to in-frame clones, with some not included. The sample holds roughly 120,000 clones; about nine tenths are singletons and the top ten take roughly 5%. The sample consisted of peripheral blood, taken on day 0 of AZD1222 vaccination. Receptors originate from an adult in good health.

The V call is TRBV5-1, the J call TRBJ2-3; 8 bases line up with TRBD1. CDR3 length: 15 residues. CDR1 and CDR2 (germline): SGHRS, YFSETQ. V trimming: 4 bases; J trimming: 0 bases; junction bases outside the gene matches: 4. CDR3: CASSPYRGSTDTQYF. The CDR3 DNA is TGCGCCAGCAGCCCCTACAGGGGGAGCACAGATACGCAGTATTTT. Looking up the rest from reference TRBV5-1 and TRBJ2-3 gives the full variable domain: KAGVTQTPRYLIKTRGQQVTLSCSPISGHRSVSWYQQTPGQGLQFLFEYFSETQRNKGNFPGRFSGRQFSNSRSEMNVSTLELGDSALYLCASSPYRGSTDTQYFGPGTRLTVL.

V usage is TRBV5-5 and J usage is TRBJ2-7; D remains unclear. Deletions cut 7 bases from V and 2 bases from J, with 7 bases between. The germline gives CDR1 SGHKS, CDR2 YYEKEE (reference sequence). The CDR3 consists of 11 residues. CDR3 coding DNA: TGTGCCAGCTTTGGGGCCTACGAGCAGTACTTC. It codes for CASFGAYEQYF.

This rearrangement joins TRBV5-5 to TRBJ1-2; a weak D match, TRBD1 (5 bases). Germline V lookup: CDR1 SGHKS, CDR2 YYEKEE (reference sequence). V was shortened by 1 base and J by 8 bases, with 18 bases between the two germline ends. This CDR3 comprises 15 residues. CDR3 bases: TGTGCCAGCAGCTTGAATGCGGCGGAGAGGGGCGGCTACACCTTC. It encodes CASSLNAAERGGYTF.

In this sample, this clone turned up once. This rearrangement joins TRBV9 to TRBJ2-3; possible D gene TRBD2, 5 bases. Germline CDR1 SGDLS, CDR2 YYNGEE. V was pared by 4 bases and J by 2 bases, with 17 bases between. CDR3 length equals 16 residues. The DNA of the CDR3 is TGTGCCAGCAGCTTGACCCCCAGCGGAATCACAGATACGCAGTATTTT. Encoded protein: CASSLTPSGITDTQYF.

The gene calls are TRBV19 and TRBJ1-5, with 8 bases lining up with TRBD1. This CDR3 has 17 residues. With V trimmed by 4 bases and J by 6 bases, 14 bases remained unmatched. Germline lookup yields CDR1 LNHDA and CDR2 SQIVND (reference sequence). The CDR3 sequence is CASSTQYDRGYGQPQHF. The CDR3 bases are TGTGCCAGTAGTACACAATACGACAGGGGATACGGTCAGCCCCAGCATTTT.

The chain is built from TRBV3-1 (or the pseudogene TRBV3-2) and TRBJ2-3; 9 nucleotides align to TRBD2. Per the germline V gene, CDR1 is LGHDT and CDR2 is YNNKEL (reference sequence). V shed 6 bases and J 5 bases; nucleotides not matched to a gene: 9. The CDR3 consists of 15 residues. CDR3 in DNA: TGTGCCAGCAGTCGAGGACTAGCGCCGGGAGATACGCAGTATTTT. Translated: CASSRGLAPGDTQYF.

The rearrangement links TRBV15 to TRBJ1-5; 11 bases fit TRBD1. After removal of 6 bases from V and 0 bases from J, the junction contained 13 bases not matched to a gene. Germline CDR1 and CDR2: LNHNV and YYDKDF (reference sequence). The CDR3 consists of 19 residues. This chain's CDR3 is CATRARGTGGLYSNQPQHF. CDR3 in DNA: TGTGCCACCAGGGCGAGGGGGACAGGGGGGCTCTATAGCAATCAGCCCCAGCATTTT.

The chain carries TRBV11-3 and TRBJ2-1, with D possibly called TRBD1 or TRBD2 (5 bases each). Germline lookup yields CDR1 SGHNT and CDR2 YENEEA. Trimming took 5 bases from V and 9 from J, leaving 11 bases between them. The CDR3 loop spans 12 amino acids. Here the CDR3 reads CASSQGPFEQFF. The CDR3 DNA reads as TGTGCCAGCAGCCAGGGACCGTTTGAGCAGTTCTTC.

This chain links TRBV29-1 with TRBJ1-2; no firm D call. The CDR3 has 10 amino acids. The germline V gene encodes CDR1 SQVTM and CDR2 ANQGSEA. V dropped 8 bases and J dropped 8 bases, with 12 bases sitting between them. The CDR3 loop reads CSFPPGGYTF. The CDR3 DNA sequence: TGCAGCTTCCCCCCTGGGGGCTACACCTTC.

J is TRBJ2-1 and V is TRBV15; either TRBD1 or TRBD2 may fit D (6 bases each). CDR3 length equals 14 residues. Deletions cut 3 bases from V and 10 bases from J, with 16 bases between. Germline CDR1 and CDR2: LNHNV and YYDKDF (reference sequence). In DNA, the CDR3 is TGTGCCACCAGCAGGATTTACAGGGCGGGGGAGCAGTTCTTC. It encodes CATSRIYRAGEQFF. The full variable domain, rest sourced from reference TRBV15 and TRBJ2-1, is DAMVIQNPRYQVTQFGKPVTLSCSQTLNHNVMYWYQQKSSQAPKLLFHYYDKDFNNEADTPDNFQSRRPNTSFCFLDIRSPGLGDTAMYLCATSRIYRAGEQFFGPGTRLTVL.

The CDR3: CASTRTGGFGYTF. Written as DNA, the CDR3 is TGTGCCAGCACCCGGACAGGGGGCTTTGGCTACACCTTC. This chain connects TRBV6-5 to TRBJ1-2; 11 nucleotides agree with TRBD1. The V gene end was trimmed by 7 bases and the J gene end by 7 bases; junction bases not matched to a gene: 5. The CDR3 runs 13 residues. Germline V lookup: CDR1 MNHEY, CDR2 SVGAGI.